A single T cell receptor (beta chain) is shown here with its context. What it recognizes is unknown. Vbeta (60) and Jbeta (13) primers were used in the PCR. As originally analysed: In a later analysis, approximately 73 million unique TCR beta chains included roughly 11 million shared by two or more donors. Sequencing used immunoSEQ multiplex PCR; TCRdb keeps in-frame clones, though not all of them. The DNA gave D and trimming, while V, J and clone size come from that table. The table records roughly 200,000 clones, roughly 9.4% of them present only once. This sample was taken from a study of cytomegalovirus exposure and HLA in healthy donors. Study-level findings and limits: A link between a missense DCLRE1C variant and TCR beta V- and J-gene trimming emerged from a later analysis. The later analysis indicated that the majority of CMV-associated TCR beta chains appeared HLA-restricted. A few CMV-associated chains proved CMV antigen-specific in vitro.

The CDR3 has 16 residues. The J segment lost 4 bases and the V segment lost 3 bases, leaving 10 bases of the junction unmatched. Germline values: CDR1 MNHEY, CDR2 SMNVEV (reference sequence). This rearrangement joins TRBV27 to TRBJ2-3, with TRBD1 matching over 7 bases. The specimen was PBMCs. The sequence derives from a woman in her 30s in good health and CMV-seropositive. The chain's CDR3 is CASSFLQGSYADTQYF. In nucleotides, the CDR3 is TGTGCCAGCAGTTTTCTACAGGGGTCGTATGCAGATACGCAGTATTTT.